One sample yielded the 32 T cell receptor beta chains listed below, sequenced in a study of CD8 T cells in Susac syndrome (dated by TCRdb to between 2018 and 2021). The protocol used for the library was the immunoSEQ multiplex PCR assay. RNA was extracted using the RNeasy kit, and about 0.5 to 1 ug of the RNA was reverse transcribed with random hexamers. TCRdb passed the public sequencing reads through fastp at Q25 and MiXCR, retaining productive beta sequences. When rows share a CDR3 protein, they turn into one entry using the most common DNA and genes. The sample yields 85,000 to 130,000 distinct CDR3 sequences; roughly 94% were counted once. Of the sample, around 0.4% falls within the top ten clones. Sequencing was performed on CD8+ T cells from PBMCs. The receptors originated from a human donor with Susac syndrome.

V is TRBV4-3 and J is TRBJ2-7; D gene ambiguous. Germline V gives CDR1 LGHNA, CDR2 YSLEER. The CDR3 sequence is 14 residues long. V lost 4 bases and J lost 0, with 10 bases in between. The CDR3 DNA follows: TGCGCCAGCAGCCCGACCGGCGGCTCCTACGAGCAGTACTTC. Translating it yields CASSPTGGSYEQYF.

V is TRBV20-1 and J is TRBJ1-4; D is unresolved. V lost 0 bases to trimming and J lost 4 bases, with 12 bases between them. CDR3 size: 15 residues. Germline CDR1 DFQATT, CDR2 SNEGSKA (reference sequence). CDR3 nucleotides: TGCAGTGCTAGAGATCAAGCAGGCAGTAATGAAAAACTGTTTTTT. As protein: CSARDQAGSNEKLFF.

The chain is built from TRBV12-3 or TRBV12-4 and TRBJ2-5; 14 bases fit TRBD2. The trim removed 7 bases at V and 3 bases at J, leaving 4 bases unmatched. This CDR3 spans 15 amino acids. The CDR3 bases are TGTGCCAGCACCAAGACTAGCGGGGGGGAAGAGACCCAGTACTTC. It yields the protein CASTKTSGGEETQYF.

This chain links TRBV7-9 with TRBJ2-3; D call uncertain. CDR1 and CDR2 from the germline V gene are SEHNR and FQNEAQ (reference sequence). The germline V and J ends were trimmed by 1 base and 1 base, with 6 bases remaining between them. CDR3 size: 14 residues. The CDR3 sequence is CASSLGHGTDTQYF. In nucleotides, the CDR3 is TGTGCCAGCAGCTTAGGACACGGCACAGATACGCAGTATTTT. Combining the CDR3 with reference TRBV7-9 and TRBJ2-3 gives the whole variable domain DTGVSQNPRHKITKRGQNVTFRCDPISEHNRLYWYRQTLGQGPEFLTYFQNEAQLEKSRLLSDRFSAERPKGSFSTLEIQRTEQGDSAMYLCASSLGHGTDTQYFGPGTRLTVL.

A single count supports this clonotype. This chain uses TRBV20-1 with TRBJ2-1; maybe TRBD2 (5 bases). Looked up from germline, CDR1 is DFQATT and CDR2 is SNEGSKA (reference sequence). CDR3 length: 16 amino acids. Trimming removed 0 bases from V and 3 bases from J, with 15 bases in between. CDR3 sequence: CSARDPERLNYNEQFF. The DNA of the CDR3 is TGCAGTGCTAGAGATCCGGAGCGGCTCAACTACAATGAGCAGTTCTTC.

The chain couples TRBV12-3 or TRBV12-4 to TRBJ2-3; no firm D call. V was pared by 7 bases and J by 1 base, with 6 bases between. The CDR3 contains 12 residues. Written as DNA, the CDR3 is TGTGCCAGCACCTGGCGCACAGATACGCAGTATTTT. Protein sequence: CASTWRTDTQYF.

This chain connects TRBV3-1 to TRBJ2-5; maybe TRBD1 (7 bases). The CDR3 contains 15 residues. Germline loops: CDR1 LGHDT, CDR2 YNNKEL (reference sequence). V was pared by 2 bases and J by 5 bases, with 15 bases between. CDR3 bases: TGTGCCAGCAGCCAATTCCCGACAGGGAGGGAGACCCAGTACTTC. Translation: CASSQFPTGRETQYF.

V is TRBV7-8 and J is TRBJ1-1; 7 nucleotides line up with TRBD1. The CDR3 runs to 15 residues. The ends lost 3 bases at V and 4 bases at J; junction bases unmatched: 8. The germline V gene encodes CDR1 SGHVS and CDR2 FQNEAQ. The CDR3: CASSFIGGEGTEAFF. CDR3 sequence (DNA): TGTGCCAGCAGCTTCATAGGGGGCGAGGGCACTGAAGCTTTCTTT. Drawing the rest from reference TRBV7-8 and TRBJ1-1, the complete variable domain is GAGVSQSPRYKVAKRGQDVALRCDPISGHVSLFWYQQALGQGPEFLTYFQNEAQLDKSGLPSDRFFAERPEGSVSTLKIQRTQQEDSAVYLCASSFIGGEGTEAFFGQGTRLTVV.

This chain connects TRBV11-2 to TRBJ2-1; 9 nucleotides align to TRBD1. The J segment lost 4 bases and the V segment lost 4 bases, leaving 5 bases of the junction unmatched. Germline V gene lookup returns CDR1 SGHAT and CDR2 FQNNGV. This CDR3 comprises 15 residues. Written as DNA, the CDR3 is TGTGCCAGCAGCTCTGGACAGGGGAGGTACAATGAGCAGTTCTTC. Protein sequence: CASSSGQGRYNEQFF.

CDR3 DNA sequence: TGTGCCAGCAGCACCCGGGAAATACAAGAGACCCAGTACTTC. It codes for CASSTREIQETQYF. The chain carries TRBV3-1 and TRBJ2-5; D may be TRBD2 (5 bases). The CDR3 runs 14 residues. Trimming cost V 5 bases and J 2 bases, with 12 bases left between them. Germline V gene lookup returns CDR1 LGHDT and CDR2 YNNKEL (reference sequence).

The V gene is TRBV21-1, the J gene TRBJ1-1. TRBV21-1 is shown as a pseudogene. CDR3 size: 14 residues. DNA for the CDR3: TGTGCCAGCAGCAAAGTCCTGGGGATCCCTGAAGCTTTCTTT. It is translated as CASSKVLGIPEAFF.

This chain links TRBV7-9 with TRBJ2-7; D unresolved. V dropped 1 base and J dropped 0 bases, with 10 bases sitting between them. Germline V gives CDR1 SEHNR, CDR2 FQNEAQ (reference sequence). This CDR3 spans 15 amino acids. This CDR3 reads CASSLVMGSSYEQYF. In DNA, the CDR3 is TGTGCCAGCAGCTTAGTTATGGGGTCCTCCTACGAGCAGTACTTC.

The chain links TRBV20-1 to TRBJ2-5; 8 nucleotides agree with TRBD2. With 7 bases clipped from V and 4 bases from J, the junction kept 8 bases outside the gene matches. Germline V gene lookup returns CDR1 DFQATT and CDR2 SNEGSKA (reference sequence). This CDR3 contains 13 residues. Here the CDR3 reads CSGVGTRGETQYF. The CDR3 DNA follows: TGCAGTGGCGTCGGGACTAGGGGAGAGACCCAGTACTTC.

V is TRBV29-1 and J is TRBJ2-5, with TRBD2 identical over 9 bases. The V gene's germline CDR1 is SQVTM and CDR2 ANQGSEA. This CDR3 has 15 residues. Trimming at V came to 4 bases and at J to 5 bases, leaving 11 bases not matched to a gene. Here the CDR3 reads CSVVSGTSRGETQYF. The CDR3 bases are TGCAGCGTTGTCTCCGGGACTAGCCGTGGGGAGACCCAGTACTTC.

The gene calls are TRBV7-8 and TRBJ2-7; D gene unclear. Trimming removed 5 bases at V and 0 bases at J, with 11 bases between. The CDR3 runs 14 residues. The germline V gene has CDR1 SGHVS and CDR2 FQNEAQ. The CDR3 sequence is CASSPAWGSYEQYF. CDR3 sequence (DNA): TGTGCCAGCAGCCCAGCATGGGGCTCCTACGAGCAGTACTTC.

The chain joins TRBV4-1 to TRBJ1-2; 8 positions agree with TRBD1. The V segment lost 2 bases and the J segment 6 bases; nucleotides outside the gene matches: 2. The CDR3 length is 13 residues. Germline assignment: CDR1 MGHRA and CDR2 YSYEKL. The CDR3 coding sequence is TGCGCCAGCAGCCAACAGGGGGCACATGGCTACACCTTC. It is translated as CASSQQGAHGYTF.

The J gene is TRBJ1-2, the V gene TRBV7-2; tentative D call: TRBD1 (6 bases). Germline V gene lookup returns CDR1 SGHTA and CDR2 FQGNSA. With 5 bases removed from V and 8 bases from J, the gap between germline ends came to 21 bases. The CDR3 is 15 amino acids. The CDR3 DNA reads TGTGCCAGCAGCCAGATAGAGGGGGGGCAGGACGGCTACACCTTC. It yields the protein CASSQIEGGQDGYTF.

The chain employs TRBV13 and TRBJ1-3; D unresolved. Trimming stripped 6 bases from V and 5 bases from J, with 8 bases between. Germline V gene lookup returns CDR1 PRHDT and CDR2 FYEKMQ (reference sequence). CDR3 length equals 12 residues. CDR3 nucleotides: TGTGCCAGCAGTCACGAGAGAAACACCATATATTTT. This sequence encodes CASSHERNTIYF.

This clonotype was observed once. This chain joins TRBV4-1 and TRBJ2-5; the D gene is possibly TRBD2 (6 bases). The germline V gene has CDR1 MGHRA and CDR2 YSYEKL. V shed 4 bases and J shed 0 bases, with 9 bases lying between them. CDR3 length equals 14 residues. The DNA for the CDR3 is TGCGCCAGCAGCCCGTGGACTAACCAAGAGACCCAGTACTTC. This sequence encodes CASSPWTNQETQYF.

This clonotype has a single count. The chain is built from TRBV29-1 and TRBJ2-7; D is tentatively TRBD1 or TRBD2 (5 bases each). Trimming took 2 bases from V and 2 from J, leaving 13 bases between them. CDR1 and CDR2 from the germline V gene are SQVTM and ANQGSEA. The CDR3 is 14 amino acids. Here the CDR3 reads CSVESRGSPYEQYF. The DNA of the CDR3 is TGCAGCGTTGAATCGAGGGGTTCCCCCTACGAGCAGTACTTC.

V is TRBV27 and J is TRBJ2-7; possibly TRBD1 for D (5 bases). Germline V gene data show CDR1 as MNHEY and CDR2 as SMNVEV (reference sequence). This CDR3 is built from 13 residues. The V end lost 4 bases, the J end lost 2 bases, and 9 bases lay between the germline ends. The CDR3 DNA reads as TGTGCCAGCAGTTACACGACAGCCTACGAGCAGTACTTC. Translation: CASSYTTAYEQYF.

CDR3 DNA: TGCAGTGCTAGACCACGACTAGCGGGGACCCCAGATACGCAGTATTTT. This encodes CSARPRLAGTPDTQYF. The chain uses TRBV20-1 and TRBJ2-3; 11 bases fit TRBD2. The CDR3 spans 16 residues. V shed 2 bases, J shed 4 bases, and the junction held 8 bases outside the gene matches. Per germline, CDR1 DFQATT and CDR2 SNEGSKA (reference sequence).

The rearrangement links TRBV4-3 to TRBJ1-6, with D possibly matching TRBD1 (5 bases). CDR3 length equals 15 residues. CDR1 is LGHNA and CDR2 is YSLEER in the germline V gene. Trimming stripped 0 bases from V and 6 bases from J, with 9 bases between. CDR3 coding DNA: TGCGCCAGCAGCCAAGATAGGGGCATTAATTCACCCCTCCACTTT. Translation: CASSQDRGINSPLHF.

The genes are TRBV5-4 and TRBJ2-7; D is possibly TRBD1 or TRBD2 (5 bases each). Germline CDR1 is SGHNT and CDR2 is YYREEE (reference sequence). The CDR3 is made up of 13 amino acids. Trimming pared 2 bases from V and 2 bases from J, leaving 8 bases between. The CDR3 DNA follows: TGTGCCAGCAGCTTTATGGGGGCCTACGAGCAGTACTTC. This encodes CASSFMGAYEQYF.

The rearrangement uses TRBV29-1 and TRBJ1-2; a possible D gene is TRBD1 (6 bases). In germline, CDR1 is SQVTM, CDR2 ANQGSEA. This CDR3 is built from 13 residues. V dropped 6 bases and J dropped 3 bases, with 14 bases sitting between them. The CDR3, as DNA: TGCAGCGTCGAGAGCACAGGGTACTATGGCTACACCTTC. Protein product: CSVESTGYYGYTF. The variable domain in full, completed from reference TRBV29-1 and TRBJ1-2, reads SAVISQKPSRDICQRGTSLTIQCQVDSQVTMMFWYRQQPGQSLTLIATANQGSEATYESGFVIDKFPISRPNLTFSTLTVSNMSPEDSSIYLCSVESTGYYGYTFGSGTRLTVV.

The V and J genes are TRBV20-1 and TRBJ1-2; D remains ambiguous. Germline V CDR1 and CDR2: DFQATT, SNEGSKA (reference sequence). Trimming stripped 6 bases from V and 5 bases from J, with 19 bases between. The CDR3 has 14 residues. CDR3 amino acids: CSAKDPTEVYGYTF. As DNA, the CDR3 is TGCAGTGCCAAGGACCCTACAGAGGTGTATGGCTACACCTTC.

The J gene is TRBJ2-1, the V gene TRBV20-1; the D is unclear. Deletions cut 6 bases from V and 4 bases from J, with 13 bases between. The CDR3 spans 13 residues. CDR1 is DFQATT and CDR2 is SNEGSKA in the germline V gene (reference sequence). CDR3 sequence: CSAVVGAYNEQFF. The CDR3 DNA sequence: TGCAGTGCCGTCGTAGGCGCGTACAATGAGCAGTTCTTC.

DNA for the CDR3: TGTGCCAGCAGCTTGTACTCGCCCGGGGAGCTGTTTTTT. Its translation: CASSLYSPGELFF. The chain carries TRBV7-8 and TRBJ2-2; D is unclear. Germline V CDR1 and CDR2: SGHVS, FQNEAQ. The V gene lost 3 bases and the J gene lost 6 bases, with 8 bases spanning the gap. The CDR3 contains 13 residues.

The DNA for the CDR3 is TGTGCCAGCAGCTTAGTGCAACAGGCAGCTCCACCCCTCCACTTT. It codes for CASSLVQQAAPPLHF. The rearrangement uses TRBV11-2 and TRBJ1-6, with D perhaps TRBD1 (5 bases). Germline CDR1 reads SGHAT; CDR2 reads FQNNGV. Trimming cost V 1 base and J 11 bases, with 15 bases left between them. The CDR3 runs 15 residues.

The rearrangement links TRBV27 to TRBJ2-7; maybe TRBD2 (7 bases). Germline loops: CDR1 MNHEY, CDR2 SMNVEV (reference sequence). The V end lost 7 bases, the J end lost 5 bases, and 21 bases lay between the germline ends. The CDR3 totals 15 residues. CDR3 amino acids: CASTAMGGQSDEQYF. The DNA for the CDR3 is TGTGCCAGCACTGCCATGGGGGGGCAATCAGACGAGCAGTACTTC.

The genes are TRBV19 and TRBJ2-1; no clear D. Trimming shortened V by 1 base and J by 12 bases, and 13 bases separated the two germline ends. The V gene's germline CDR1 is LNHDA and CDR2 SQIVND (reference sequence). The CDR3 is 13 residues long. CDR3 sequence: CASSIAASEGQFF. CDR3 DNA sequence: TGTGCCAGTAGTATAGCCGCTTCGGAAGGGCAGTTCTTC.

The chain has TRBV9 and TRBJ2-7; D gene ambiguous. The CDR3 spans 14 residues. Germline values: CDR1 SGDLS, CDR2 YYNGEE. V was clipped by 0 bases and J by 4 bases, with 11 bases between them. CDR3 in DNA: TGTGCCAGCAGCGTAGGCACAGCCGCGTACGAGCAGTACTTC. This translates into CASSVGTAAYEQYF.